Shown below are 20 T cell receptor beta chains from a single sample sequenced in a study of cytomegalovirus exposure and HLA in healthy donors. The PCR used 60 Vbeta and 13 Jbeta primers. Some clones are missing from TCRdb's copy, which holds only in-frame ones; the method was immunoSEQ multiplex PCR. The sample lists about 100,000 clones; roughly 79% were seen once. Sequenced material: PBMCs. The receptors stem from a woman aged 40 to 50 in good health and CMV-seronegative.

The chain combines TRBV28 with TRBJ1-2; 7 nucleotides line up with TRBD1. There are 16 residues in the CDR3. The trim removed 7 bases at V and 4 bases at J, leaving 15 bases unmatched. Germline lookup yields CDR1 MDHEN and CDR2 SYDVKM. CDR3 DNA sequence: TGTGCCAGCATAACATCGGGACAGCCGAGAGGCTATGGCTACACCTTC. It translates to CASITSGQPRGYGYTF.

The V and J genes are TRBV5-1 and TRBJ1-4, with D possibly being TRBD1 (6 bases). The CDR3 is made up of 15 amino acids. V was shortened by 7 bases and J by 3 bases, with 16 bases between the two germline ends. Germline V gene sequence: CDR1 SGHRS, CDR2 YFSETQ. As DNA, the CDR3 is TGCGCCAGCGCCGAATCACAGGGCGCTAATGAAAAACTGTTTTTT. Its translation is CASAESQGANEKLFF.

The chain has TRBV4-2 and TRBJ1-1, with D possibly TRBD1 on 6 matching bases. The V gene lost 0 bases and the J gene lost 5 bases, with 13 bases spanning the gap. From germline, CDR1 is LGHNA and CDR2 YNFKEQ. This CDR3 comprises 15 residues. The CDR3 loop reads CASSQDVGGRTEAFF. The CDR3 nucleotides are TGTGCCAGCAGCCAAGATGTAGGGGGAAGGACTGAAGCTTTCTTT.

The chain has TRBV13 and TRBJ1-2; perhaps TRBD1 as D (6 bases). V was cut by 4 bases and J by 2 bases, with 17 bases left in between. The CDR3 runs 16 residues. Germline V lookup: CDR1 PRHDT, CDR2 FYEKMQ (reference sequence). CDR3 sequence reads: CASSSNQGGPNYGYTF. For the CDR3, the DNA is TGTGCCAGCAGCTCCAACCAAGGGGGTCCAAACTATGGCTACACCTTC.

This chain joins TRBV29-1 and TRBJ2-1; 9 bases are a match to TRBD1. V trimming: 3 bases; J trimming: 9 bases; junction bases outside the gene matches: 9. Per germline, CDR1 SQVTM and CDR2 ANQGSEA. The CDR3 loop spans 14 amino acids. The CDR3 nucleotides are TGCAGCGTTGAGAAGGACAGGGGTATGGGTGAGCAGTTCTTC. The encoded protein is CSVEKDRGMGEQFF.

There are a few counts of this clone. The chain combines TRBV4-1 with TRBJ2-7; TRBD1 matches at 10 bases. Germline values: CDR1 MGHRA, CDR2 YSYEKL. The J segment lost 3 bases and the V segment lost 3 bases, leaving 5 bases of the junction unmatched. The CDR3 totals 15 residues. CDR3 amino acids: CASSQDRDRGYEQYF. CDR3 sequence (DNA): TGCGCCAGCAGCCAGGACCGGGACAGGGGCTACGAGCAGTACTTC.

This clone was seen only a few times. V gene TRBV6-5 combines with J gene TRBJ1-1; TRBD1 matches at 10 bases. The CDR3 runs 14 residues. J gave up 6 bases and V 0 bases, and 1 base lay outside the gene matches. Germline V gives CDR1 MNHEY, CDR2 SVGAGI. CDR3 loop: CASSYSGQGAEAFF. The CDR3 DNA sequence: TGTGCCAGCAGTTACTCAGGACAGGGGGCTGAAGCTTTCTTT.

The rearrangement uses TRBV9 and TRBJ1-3; D uncertain. The V end was cut by 4 bases, the J end by 4 bases, with 6 bases between. Looked up from germline, CDR1 is SGDLS and CDR2 is YYNGEE. The CDR3 runs 12 residues. In DNA form, the CDR3 reads TGTGCCAGCAGCCTACAGGGAAACACCATATATTTT. Amino acid sequence: CASSLQGNTIYF.

CDR3 amino acids: CASSIDRGDNEQFF. CDR3 in DNA: TGCGCCAGCAGCATAGACAGGGGGGACAATGAGCAGTTCTTC. The V and J genes are TRBV5-1 and TRBJ2-1, with 9 nucleotides matching TRBD1. Germline V CDR1 and CDR2: SGHRS, YFSETQ. The CDR3 loop spans 14 amino acids. V trimming: 4 bases; J trimming: 5 bases; junction bases outside the gene matches: 4.

The CDR3 is CASRPGLAGGSAWETQYF. CDR3 sequence (DNA): TGTGCCAGCAGACCGGGACTAGCGGGGGGGTCCGCCTGGGAGACCCAGTACTTC. The chain joins TRBV2 to TRBJ2-5; 16 nucleotides line up with TRBD2. The junction had 12 bases not matched to a gene; V was cut back by 6 bases and J by 5 bases. Germline loops: CDR1 SNHLY, CDR2 FYNNEI. CDR3 length: 18 residues.

This clone has just a few counts. V usage is TRBV30 and J usage is TRBJ1-1, with 7 positions matching TRBD1. Unmatched junction bases numbered 8, after V lost 2 bases and J lost 8 bases. This CDR3 is built from 13 residues. Per the germline V gene, CDR1 is GTSNPN and CDR2 is SVGIG (reference sequence). DNA for the CDR3: TGTGCCTGGAGTCTACACGGGGGACAGGAAGCTTTCTTT. It codes for CAWSLHGGQEAFF.

The chain has TRBV5-1 and TRBJ2-1, with D tentatively TRBD2 (5 bases). V was clipped by 0 bases and J by 2 bases, with 9 bases between them. CDR1 and CDR2 from the germline V gene are SGHRS and YFSETQ. This CDR3 has 15 residues. CDR3 nucleotide sequence: TGCGCCAGCAGCTTGGGCGGGCCGACCTACAATGAGCAGTTCTTC. Its translation: CASSLGGPTYNEQFF.

This rearrangement joins TRBV4-1 to TRBJ2-3, with D possibly being TRBD1 (6 bases). Germline CDR1 reads MGHRA; CDR2 reads YSYEKL. Trimming took off 2 bases at V and 2 bases at J, with 8 bases between the two ends. This CDR3 contains 14 residues. The CDR3 DNA follows: TGCGCCAGCAGCCAACCAGGGGTCACAGATACGCAGTATTTT. Translation gives CASSQPGVTDTQYF.

The chain employs TRBV7-2 and TRBJ2-3; 8 bases align to TRBD2. CDR1 is SGHTA, CDR2 FQGNSA, per germline. The CDR3 has 13 residues. V dropped 5 bases and J dropped 10; count of bases not matched to a gene: 8. The DNA of the CDR3 is TGTGCCAGCAGCCAATCCCGGGGGGGCCCGCAGTATTTT. Its translation is CASSQSRGGPQYF. Together with reference TRBV7-2 and TRBJ2-3, the CDR3 gives the full variable domain: GAGVSQSPSNKVTEKGKDVELRCDPISGHTALYWYRQSLGQGLEFLIYFQGNSAPDKSGLPSDRFSAERTGGSVSTLTIQRTQQEDSAVYLCASSQSRGGPQYFGPGTRLTVL.

This clone has just one count. This chain uses TRBV5-6 with TRBJ2-7; weak D call: TRBD1 (6 bases). Trimming took 5 bases from V and 2 from J, leaving 14 bases between them. This CDR3 is 14 amino acids long. CDR1 is SGHDT and CDR2 is YYEEEE in the germline V gene. Here the CDR3 reads CASSPTGRTYEQYF. CDR3 DNA sequence: TGTGCCAGCAGTCCTACAGGGAGAACCTACGAGCAGTACTTC.

A few counts support this clone. This chain uses TRBV7-2 with TRBJ1-1, with D possibly matching TRBD1 (6 bases). V was pared by 5 bases and J by 9 bases, with 10 bases between. Germline loops: CDR1 SGHTA, CDR2 FQGNSA. This CDR3 comprises 11 residues. In DNA form, the CDR3 reads TGTGCCAGCAGCGCCGGGACAAAAGCTTTCTTT. It translates to CASSAGTKAFF.

The J gene is TRBJ2-6, the V gene TRBV7-3, with a possible D match to TRBD1 (5 bases). The V and J ends lost 2 bases and 2 bases respectively, with 13 bases between them. The CDR3 length is 17 residues. Germline V lookup: CDR1 SGHTA, CDR2 FQGTGA. The CDR3 nucleotides are TGTGCCAGCAGCTTATGGGCAGGGCTGGCTGGGGCCAACGTCCTGACTTTC. Protein product: CASSLWAGLAGANVLTF.

This clone was observed a handful of times. This chain links TRBV7-2 with TRBJ1-1; D not resolved. The CDR3 has 13 amino acids. Trimming pared 3 bases from V and 1 base from J, leaving 6 bases between. The V gene's germline CDR1 is SGHTA and CDR2 FQGNSA. CDR3 bases: TGTGCCAGCAGCTTCTCAGAGAACACTGAAGCTTTCTTT. Its protein is CASSFSENTEAFF.

V is TRBV19 and J is TRBJ1-6; 9 bases line up with TRBD1. J gave up 0 bases and V 6 bases, and 6 bases lay outside the gene matches. The CDR3 runs to 17 residues. Germline-derived CDR1 and CDR2 are LNHDA and SQIVND (reference sequence). The CDR3 coding sequence is TGTGCCAGTAGACAGGGGGCGTCGGGCTCCTATAATTCACCCCTCCACTTT. Protein sequence: CASRQGASGSYNSPLHF.

A few counts support this clone. This chain connects TRBV7-2 to TRBJ1-4; TRBD1 agrees at 7 bases. The CDR3 is 14 amino acids. The trim removed 5 bases at V and 7 bases at J, leaving 7 bases unmatched. Germline CDR1 is SGHTA and CDR2 is FQGNSA. In nucleotides, the CDR3 is TGTGCCAGCAGCACAGGGGCAGGGGTTGAAAAACTGTTTTTT. Protein product: CASSTGAGVEKLFF. Based on the CDR3 plus reference TRBV7-2 and TRBJ1-4, the full variable domain is GAGVSQSPSNKVTEKGKDVELRCDPISGHTALYWYRQSLGQGLEFLIYFQGNSAPDKSGLPSDRFSAERTGGSVSTLTIQRTQQEDSAVYLCASSTGAGVEKLFFGSGTQLSVL.